This T cell receptor (beta chain) was identified in a study of blood T cell repertoires in COVID-19 (dated by TCRdb to 2018 to 2021). The study in broad terms: Samples from collaborators originated in the United States, Italy and Spain and spanned both the acute and convalescent phases of COVID-19. The prospective study material was composed of cDNA or gDNA derived from T cells, B-cell-depleted T cells, or PBMCs. Subjects who had been exposed to COVID-19, were actively infected with it, or had recovered from it provided the deeply sampled blood TCRbeta repertoires that made up the dataset. The repertoires were made available in a free public database intended to serve as a resource for research on the immune response to SARS-CoV-2. Samples came from the ongoing ImmuneRACE study (first 160 participants) plus 1,254 subjects from 6 global collaborators. Nearly every sample came with metadata listing a de-identified subject ID, COVID-19 status, age in years and sex. Where available, HLA class I and class II types were obtained from metadata supplied by the sample provider rather than from assay-based typing. Points the paper makes about the study in general: The amount of clinical and demographic metadata varied by source and participant and was provided uncurated.

TCRbeta CDR3 regions were amplified from genomic DNA using the immunoSEQ Assay, a bias-controlled multiplex PCR. In the paper's pipeline: The number of nucleated cells in each sample was estimated by amplification of reference gene primers within the assay. To quantify the absolute abundance of each unique TCRbeta CDR3 rearrangement, sequence reads were collapsed and filtered. Productive Simpson clonality was computed per sample as the square root of Simpson's diversity index over productive rearrangements. The table was pulled from immuneACCESS by TCRdb, which kept in-frame rearrangements only. Such tables lose some clones; where checked, under half of the loss comes from unresolved V genes, and the rest has no known cause. The DNA was the basis for D and trimming; V, J and clone size are from that table. This sample lists some 170,000 clones; approximately 88% were detected once. Of the sample, around 7% falls within the top ten clones.

Unmatched junction bases come to 10, with V trimmed by 6 bases and J by 5 bases. Sequences SNHLY (CDR1) and FYNNEI (CDR2) are obtained from the germline V gene. The CDR3 runs 15 residues from the cysteine to the phenylalanine. The sequence is cut down to CDR3 DNA, 45 bases in frame from base 1. One collaborating source in Seattle enrolled patients during active infection and followed them longitudinally through the course of disease. Each collaborating institution followed its own protocols to collect whole blood in K2EDTA tubes. Collaborator samples were shipped for TCRbeta analysis as frozen whole blood, isolated PBMCs, or DNA extracted from either sample type. About this clone: The antigen it recognizes is unknown. No base-level quality is on record; no much larger clone is a single base apart.

This TCR was recovered from a woman between 40 and 50 years old with COVID-19, enrolled during active disease. The chain couples TRBV2 to TRBJ1-3; TRBD1 aligns with 7 central bases. The sequencing input was peripheral blood. The base sequence is TGTGCCAGCAGAAAGGCACAGGGGCAGAGAAACACCATATATTTT. The resulting protein is CASRKAQGQRNTIYF.